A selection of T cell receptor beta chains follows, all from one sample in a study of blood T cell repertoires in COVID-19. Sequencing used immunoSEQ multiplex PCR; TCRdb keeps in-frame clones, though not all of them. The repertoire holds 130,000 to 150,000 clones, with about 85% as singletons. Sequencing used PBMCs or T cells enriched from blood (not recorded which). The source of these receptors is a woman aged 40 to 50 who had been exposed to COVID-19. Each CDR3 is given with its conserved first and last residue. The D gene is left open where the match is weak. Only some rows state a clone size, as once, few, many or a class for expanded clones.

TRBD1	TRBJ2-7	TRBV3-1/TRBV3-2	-	CASSPIRGTGYYEQYF	TGTGCCAGCAGCCCCATCCGAGGGACAGGATACTACGAGCAGTACTTC
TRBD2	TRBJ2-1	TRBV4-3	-	CASSQELAGTFYNEQFF	TGCGCCAGCAGCCAAGAACTAGCGGGAACGTTCTACAATGAGCAGTTCTTC
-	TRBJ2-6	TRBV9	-	CASSVRQPQGANVLTF	TGTGCCAGCAGCGTCAGACAGCCTCAAGGGGCCAACGTCCTGACTTTC
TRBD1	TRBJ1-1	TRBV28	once	CASSRQGLPEAFF	TGTGCCAGCAGTCGACAGGGGTTACCTGAAGCTTTCTTT
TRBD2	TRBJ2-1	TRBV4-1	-	CASSQPGLAASYNEQFF	TGCGCCAGCAGCCAACCGGGACTAGCAGCCTCCTACAATGAGCAGTTCTTC
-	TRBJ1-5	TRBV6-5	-	CASSLNANPGAQPQHF	TGTGCCAGCAGTTTGAACGCCAACCCTGGGGCTCAGCCCCAGCATTTT
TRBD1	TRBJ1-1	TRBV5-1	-	CASSQGWGQLNTEAFF	TGCGCCAGCAGCCAGGGTTGGGGACAGTTGAACACTGAAGCTTTCTTT
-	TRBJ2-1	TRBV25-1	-	CASSEFPTTSSYNEQFF	TGTGCCAGCAGTGAATTTCCAACCACGAGCTCCTACAATGAGCAGTTCTTC
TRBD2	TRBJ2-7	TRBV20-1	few	CSASSGGAYEQYF	TGCAGTGCTAGTTCCGGGGGGGCCTACGAGCAGTACTTC
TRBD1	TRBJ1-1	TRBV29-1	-	CSVTGGAWNTEAFF	TGCAGCGTTACAGGGGGGGCGTGGAACACTGAAGCTTTCTTT
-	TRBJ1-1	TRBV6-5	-	CASTRTAYFTEAFF	TGTGCCAGCACCAGGACAGCCTACTTTACTGAAGCTTTCTTT
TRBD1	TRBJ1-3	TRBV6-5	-	CASRTGTGNTIYF	TGTGCCAGCAGGACAGGGACTGGAAACACCATATATTTT
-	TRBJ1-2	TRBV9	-	CASSAGRHRGGYTF	TGTGCCAGCAGCGCAGGACGGCACCGGGGGGGCTACACCTTC